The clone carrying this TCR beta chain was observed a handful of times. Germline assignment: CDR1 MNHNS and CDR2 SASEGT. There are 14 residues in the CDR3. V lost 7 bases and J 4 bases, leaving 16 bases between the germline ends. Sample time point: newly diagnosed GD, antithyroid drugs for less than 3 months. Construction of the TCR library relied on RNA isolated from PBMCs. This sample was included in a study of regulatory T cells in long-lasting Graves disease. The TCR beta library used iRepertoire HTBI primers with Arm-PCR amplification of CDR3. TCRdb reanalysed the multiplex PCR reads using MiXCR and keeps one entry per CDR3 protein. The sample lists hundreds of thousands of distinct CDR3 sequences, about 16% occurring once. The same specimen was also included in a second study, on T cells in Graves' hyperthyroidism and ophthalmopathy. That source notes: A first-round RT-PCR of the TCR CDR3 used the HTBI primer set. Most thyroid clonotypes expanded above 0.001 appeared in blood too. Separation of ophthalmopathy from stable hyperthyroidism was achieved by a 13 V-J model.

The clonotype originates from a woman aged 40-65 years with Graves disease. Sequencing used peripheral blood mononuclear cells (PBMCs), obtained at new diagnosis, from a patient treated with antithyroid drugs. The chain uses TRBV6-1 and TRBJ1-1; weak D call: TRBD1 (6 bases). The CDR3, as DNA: TGTGCCAGCAATTTCATACAGGGAGGCACTGAAGCTTTCTTT. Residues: CASNFIQGGTEAFF.